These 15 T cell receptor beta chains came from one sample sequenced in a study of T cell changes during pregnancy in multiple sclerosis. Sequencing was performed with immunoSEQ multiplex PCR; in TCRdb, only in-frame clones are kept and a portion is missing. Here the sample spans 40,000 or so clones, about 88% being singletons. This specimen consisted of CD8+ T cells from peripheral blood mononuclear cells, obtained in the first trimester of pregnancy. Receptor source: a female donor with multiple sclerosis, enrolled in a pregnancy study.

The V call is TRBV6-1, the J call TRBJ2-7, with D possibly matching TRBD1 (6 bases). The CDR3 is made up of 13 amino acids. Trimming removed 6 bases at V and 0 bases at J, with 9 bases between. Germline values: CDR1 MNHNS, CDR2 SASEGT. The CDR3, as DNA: TGTGCCAGCAGCAGGGACAACTCCTACGAGCAGTACTTC. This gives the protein CASSRDNSYEQYF.

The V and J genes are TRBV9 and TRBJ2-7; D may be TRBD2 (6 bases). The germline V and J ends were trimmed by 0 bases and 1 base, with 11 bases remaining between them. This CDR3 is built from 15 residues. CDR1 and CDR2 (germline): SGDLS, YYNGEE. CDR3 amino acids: CASSVGYSGSYEQYF. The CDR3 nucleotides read TGTGCCAGCAGCGTAGGTTATAGCGGATCCTACGAGCAGTACTTC.

This CDR3 reads CASLGGNTQYF. The CDR3 DNA sequence: TGTGCCAGCCTTGGGGGGAATACGCAGTATTTT. The V and J genes are TRBV6-5 and TRBJ2-3, with a weak D call TRBD2 (6 bases). This CDR3 is 11 amino acids long. Germline CDR1 reads MNHEY; CDR2 reads SVGAGI. V lost 8 bases to trimming and J lost 7 bases, with 10 bases between them.

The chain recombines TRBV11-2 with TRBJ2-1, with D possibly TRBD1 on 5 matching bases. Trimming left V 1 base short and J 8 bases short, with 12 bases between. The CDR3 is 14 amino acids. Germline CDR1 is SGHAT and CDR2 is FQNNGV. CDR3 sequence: CASSLGQGWHEQFF. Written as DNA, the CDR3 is TGTGCCAGCAGCTTAGGGCAGGGTTGGCATGAGCAGTTCTTC. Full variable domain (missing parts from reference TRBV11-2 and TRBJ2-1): EAGVAQSPRYKIIEKRQSVAFWCNPISGHATLYWYQQILGQGPKLLIQFQNNGVVDDSQLPKDRFSAERLKGVDSTLKIQPAKLEDSAVYLCASSLGQGWHEQFFGPGTRLTVL.

This CDR3 is CASSFVNQPQHF. CDR3 DNA sequence: TGTGCCAGCAGCTTCGTCAATCAGCCCCAGCATTTT. J is TRBJ1-5 and V is TRBV7-2, with D unclear. The CDR3 has 12 residues. V dropped 3 bases and J dropped 3 bases, with 3 bases sitting between them. The germline CDR1 and CDR2 sequences are SGHTA and FQGNSA.

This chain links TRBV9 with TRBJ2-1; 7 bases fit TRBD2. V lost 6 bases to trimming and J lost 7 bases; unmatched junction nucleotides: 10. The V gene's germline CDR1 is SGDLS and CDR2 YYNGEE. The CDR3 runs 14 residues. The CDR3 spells CASKSGGGVNEQFF. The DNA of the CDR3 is TGTGCCAGCAAAAGCGGTGGGGGGGTTAATGAGCAGTTCTTC.

The CDR3 DNA reads TGTGCCACCAGCAGAGTTGGGACAGGGGTCTACAATGAGCAGTTCTTC. Protein product: CATSRVGTGVYNEQFF. The chain is built from TRBV15 and TRBJ2-1; 10 nucleotides align to TRBD1. J gave up 3 bases and V 1 base, and 3 bases lay outside the gene matches. The germline V gene has CDR1 LNHNV and CDR2 YYDKDF (reference sequence). The CDR3 covers 16 residues.

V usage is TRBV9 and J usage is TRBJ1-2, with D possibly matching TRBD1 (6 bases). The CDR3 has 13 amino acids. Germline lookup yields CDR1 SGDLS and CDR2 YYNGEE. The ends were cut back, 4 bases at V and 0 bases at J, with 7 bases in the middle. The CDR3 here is CASSHRANYGYTF. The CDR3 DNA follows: TGTGCCAGCAGCCACAGGGCTAACTATGGCTACACCTTC.

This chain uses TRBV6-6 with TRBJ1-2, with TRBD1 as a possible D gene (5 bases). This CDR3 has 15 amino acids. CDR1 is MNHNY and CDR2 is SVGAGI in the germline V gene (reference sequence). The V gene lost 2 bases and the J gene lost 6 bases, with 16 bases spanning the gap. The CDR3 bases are TGTGCCAGCAGTTACACGACCGGACATGGGGATGGCTACACCTTC. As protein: CASSYTTGHGDGYTF.

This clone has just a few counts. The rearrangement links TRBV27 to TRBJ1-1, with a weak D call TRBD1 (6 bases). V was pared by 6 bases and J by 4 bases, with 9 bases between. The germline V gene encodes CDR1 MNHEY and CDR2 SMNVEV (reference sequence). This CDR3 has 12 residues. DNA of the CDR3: TGTGCCAGCAGCTCAGGGGCCACTGAAGCTTTCTTT. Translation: CASSSGATEAFF.

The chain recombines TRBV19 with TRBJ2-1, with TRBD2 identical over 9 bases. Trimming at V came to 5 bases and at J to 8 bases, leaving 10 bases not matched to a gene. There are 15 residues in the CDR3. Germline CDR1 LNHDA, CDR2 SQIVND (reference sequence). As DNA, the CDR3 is TGTGCCAGTAGTTTAATGGCGGGGGGGTCGGATGAGCAGTTCTTC. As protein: CASSLMAGGSDEQFF.

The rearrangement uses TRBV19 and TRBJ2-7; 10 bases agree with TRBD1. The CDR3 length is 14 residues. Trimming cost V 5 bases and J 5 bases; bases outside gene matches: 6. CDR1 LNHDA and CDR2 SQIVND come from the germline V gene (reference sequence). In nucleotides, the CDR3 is TGTGCCAGTAGTCCGGGACAGGGGATCAACGAGCAGTACTTC. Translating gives CASSPGQGINEQYF.

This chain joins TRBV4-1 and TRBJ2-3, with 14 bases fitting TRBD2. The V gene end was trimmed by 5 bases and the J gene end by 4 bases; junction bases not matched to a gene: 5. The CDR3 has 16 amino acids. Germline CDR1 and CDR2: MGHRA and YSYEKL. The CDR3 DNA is TGCGCCAGCAGCTTCCTGACTAGCGGGGGGGCAGATACGCAGTATTTT. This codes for CASSFLTSGGADTQYF.

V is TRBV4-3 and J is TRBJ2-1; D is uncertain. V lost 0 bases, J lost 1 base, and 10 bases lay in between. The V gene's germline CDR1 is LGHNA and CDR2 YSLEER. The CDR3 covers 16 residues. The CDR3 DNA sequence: TGCGCCAGCAGCCAAGATCTTGAGGCTTCCTACAATGAGCAGTTCTTC. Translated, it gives CASSQDLEASYNEQFF.

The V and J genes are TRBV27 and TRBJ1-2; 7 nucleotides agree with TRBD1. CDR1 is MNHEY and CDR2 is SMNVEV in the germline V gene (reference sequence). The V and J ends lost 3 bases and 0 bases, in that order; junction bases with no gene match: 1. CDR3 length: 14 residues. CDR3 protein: CASSLGTANYGYTF. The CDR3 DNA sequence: TGTGCCAGCAGTTTGGGGACAGCTAACTATGGCTACACCTTC.